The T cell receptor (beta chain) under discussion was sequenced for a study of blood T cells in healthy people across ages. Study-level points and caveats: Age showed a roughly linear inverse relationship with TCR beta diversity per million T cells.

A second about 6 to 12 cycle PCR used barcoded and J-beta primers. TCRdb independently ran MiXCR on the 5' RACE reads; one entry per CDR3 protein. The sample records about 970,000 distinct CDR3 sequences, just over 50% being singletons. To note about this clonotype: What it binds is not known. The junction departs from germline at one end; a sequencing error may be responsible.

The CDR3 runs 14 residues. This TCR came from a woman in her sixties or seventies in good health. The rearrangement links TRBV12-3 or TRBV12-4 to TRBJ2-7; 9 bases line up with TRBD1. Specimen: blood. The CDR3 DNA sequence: TGTGCCTGCAGTCACGGGACAGGGAGGCGGGAGCAGTACTTC. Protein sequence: CACSHGTGRREQYF.